This T cell receptor beta chain was recovered during a study of blood T cell repertoires in COVID-19. CDR3 length equals 15 residues. Germline V gene sequence: CDR1 SGHNT, CDR2 YYREEE (reference sequence). Trimming took 0 bases from V and 2 from J, leaving 11 bases between them. TCRdb keeps only in-frame clones here, not all; method: immunoSEQ multiplex PCR. There are under 400,000 clones in the sample; over 75% occur only once, and roughly 1.9% lies in the top ten. Sequencing was done on a sample of PBMCs or T cells enriched from blood (not recorded which). The rearrangement joins TRBV5-4 to TRBJ2-5; D ambiguous. The TCR originated in a man aged 40-55 years in a cohort exposed to, infected with or recovered from COVID-19 (not recorded which). CDR3 DNA: TGTGCCAGCAGCTTGGGGGTTCTAGAACAAGAGACCCAGTACTTC. Translating gives CASSLGVLEQETQYF.